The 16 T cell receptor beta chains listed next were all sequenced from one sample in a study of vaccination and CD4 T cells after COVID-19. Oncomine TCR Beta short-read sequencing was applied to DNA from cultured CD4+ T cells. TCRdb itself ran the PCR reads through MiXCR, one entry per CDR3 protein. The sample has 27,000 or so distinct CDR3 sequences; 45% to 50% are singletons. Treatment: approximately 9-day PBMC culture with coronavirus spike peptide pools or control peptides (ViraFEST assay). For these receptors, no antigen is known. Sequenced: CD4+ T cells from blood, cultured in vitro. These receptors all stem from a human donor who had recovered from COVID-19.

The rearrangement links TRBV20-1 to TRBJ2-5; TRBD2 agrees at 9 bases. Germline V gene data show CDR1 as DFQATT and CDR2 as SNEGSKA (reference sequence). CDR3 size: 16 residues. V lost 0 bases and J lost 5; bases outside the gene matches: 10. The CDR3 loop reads CSARDLGGRAGETQYF. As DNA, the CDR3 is TGCAGTGCTAGAGATCTAGGCGGGAGGGCGGGGGAGACCCAGTACTTC.

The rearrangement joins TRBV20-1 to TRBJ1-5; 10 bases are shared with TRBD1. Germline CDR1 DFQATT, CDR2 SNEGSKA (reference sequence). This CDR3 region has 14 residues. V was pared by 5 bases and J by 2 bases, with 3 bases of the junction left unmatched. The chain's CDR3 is CSASGTGGNQPQHF. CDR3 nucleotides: TGCAGTGCTTCCGGGACAGGGGGCAATCAGCCCCAGCATTTT.

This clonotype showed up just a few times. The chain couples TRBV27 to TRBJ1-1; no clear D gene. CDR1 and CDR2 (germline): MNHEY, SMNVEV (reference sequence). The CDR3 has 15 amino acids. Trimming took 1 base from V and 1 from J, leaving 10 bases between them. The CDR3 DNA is TGTGCCAGCAGTTTATTGGGGTCGGGGAACACTGAAGCTTTCTTT. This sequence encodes CASSLLGSGNTEAFF.

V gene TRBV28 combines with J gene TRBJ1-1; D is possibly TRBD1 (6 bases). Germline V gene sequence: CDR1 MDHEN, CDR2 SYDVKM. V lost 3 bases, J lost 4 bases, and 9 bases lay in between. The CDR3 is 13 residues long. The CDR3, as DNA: TGTGCCAGCAGTTTCGGGGGCGGCACTGAAGCTTTCTTT. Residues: CASSFGGGTEAFF.

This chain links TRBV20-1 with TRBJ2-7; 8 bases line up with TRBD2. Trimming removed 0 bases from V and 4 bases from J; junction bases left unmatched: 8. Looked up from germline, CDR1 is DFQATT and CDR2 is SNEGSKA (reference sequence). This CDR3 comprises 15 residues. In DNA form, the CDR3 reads TGCAGTGCTAGAGATCTGAGCGGGAGCGGGTACGAGCAGTACTTC. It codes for CSARDLSGSGYEQYF.

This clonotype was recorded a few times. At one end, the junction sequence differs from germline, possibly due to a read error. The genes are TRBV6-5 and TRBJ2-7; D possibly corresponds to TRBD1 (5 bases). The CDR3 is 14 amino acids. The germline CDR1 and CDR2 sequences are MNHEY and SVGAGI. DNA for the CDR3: TGTGCCAGCAGTTATGGGCAGGGCTCCCACGAGCAGTACTTC. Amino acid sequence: CASSYGQGSHEQYF.

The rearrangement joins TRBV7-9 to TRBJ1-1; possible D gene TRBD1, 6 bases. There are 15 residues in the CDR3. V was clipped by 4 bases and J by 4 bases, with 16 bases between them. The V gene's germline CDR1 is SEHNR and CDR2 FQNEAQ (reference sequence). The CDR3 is CASSSREGVTTEAFF. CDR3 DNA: TGTGCCAGCAGCTCCCGAGAGGGGGTTACCACTGAAGCTTTCTTT.

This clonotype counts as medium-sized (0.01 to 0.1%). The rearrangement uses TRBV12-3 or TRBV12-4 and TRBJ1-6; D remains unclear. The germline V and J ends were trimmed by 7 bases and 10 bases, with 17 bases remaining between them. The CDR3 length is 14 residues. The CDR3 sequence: CASTLRVLGSPLHF. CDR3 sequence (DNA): TGTGCCAGCACCCTACGGGTGCTGGGGTCACCCCTCCACTTT.

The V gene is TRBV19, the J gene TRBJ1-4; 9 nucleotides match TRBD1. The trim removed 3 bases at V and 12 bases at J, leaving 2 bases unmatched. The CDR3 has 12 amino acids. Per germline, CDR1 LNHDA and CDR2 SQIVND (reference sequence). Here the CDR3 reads CASSIRDRELFF. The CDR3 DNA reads TGTGCCAGTAGTATCCGGGACAGGGAACTGTTTTTT.

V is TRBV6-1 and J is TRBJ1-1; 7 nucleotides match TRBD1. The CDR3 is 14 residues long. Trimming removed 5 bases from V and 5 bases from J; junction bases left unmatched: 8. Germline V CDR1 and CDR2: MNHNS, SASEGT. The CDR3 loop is CASSQTGRVTEAFF. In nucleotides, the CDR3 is TGTGCCAGCAGTCAGACAGGGCGGGTGACTGAAGCTTTCTTT.

CDR3 amino acids: CSAPKSRGKNYNEQFF. The CDR3 coding sequence is TGCAGTGCCCCAAAATCTCGGGGGAAAAACTACAATGAGCAGTTCTTC. The rearrangement joins TRBV20-1 to TRBJ2-1; tentatively, D is TRBD2 (6 bases). This CDR3 region has 16 residues. Germline V gene data show CDR1 as DFQATT and CDR2 as SNEGSKA (reference sequence). V was cut by 6 bases and J by 3 bases, with 21 bases left in between.

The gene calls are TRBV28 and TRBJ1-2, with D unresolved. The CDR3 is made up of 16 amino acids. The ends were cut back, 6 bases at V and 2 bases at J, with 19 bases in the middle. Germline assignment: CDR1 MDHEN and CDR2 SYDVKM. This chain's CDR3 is CASSPSGILRNYGYTF. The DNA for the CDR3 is TGTGCCAGCAGCCCATCGGGGATTCTTCGGAACTATGGCTACACCTTC.

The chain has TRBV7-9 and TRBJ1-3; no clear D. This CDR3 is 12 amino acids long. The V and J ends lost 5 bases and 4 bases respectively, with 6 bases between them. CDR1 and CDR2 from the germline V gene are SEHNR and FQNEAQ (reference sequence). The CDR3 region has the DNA TGTGCCAGCAGCCCCCAGGGAAACACCATATATTTT. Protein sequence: CASSPQGNTIYF.

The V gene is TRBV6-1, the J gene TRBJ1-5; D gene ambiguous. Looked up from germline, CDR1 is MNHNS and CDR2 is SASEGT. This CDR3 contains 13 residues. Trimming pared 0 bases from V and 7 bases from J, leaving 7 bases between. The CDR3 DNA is TGTGCCAGCAGTGAAGCGTTGGGACAGCCCCAGCATTTT. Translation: CASSEALGQPQHF.

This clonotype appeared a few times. CDR3 in DNA: TGTGCCACCAGCAGTTACCGGGACAGGGTAGAGACCCAGTACTTC. Residues: CATSSYRDRVETQYF. This chain uses TRBV15 with TRBJ2-5, with 9 bases lining up with TRBD1. This CDR3 region has 15 residues. Trimming cost V 3 bases and J 4 bases; bases outside gene matches: 6. CDR1 and CDR2 (germline): LNHNV, YYDKDF (reference sequence). The complete variable domain, with remaining parts taken from reference TRBV15 and TRBJ2-5, reads DAMVIQNPRYQVTQFGKPVTLSCSQTLNHNVMYWYQQKSSQAPKLLFHYYDKDFNNEADTPDNFQSRRPNTSFCFLDIRSPGLGDTAMYLCATSSYRDRVETQYFGPGTRLLVL.

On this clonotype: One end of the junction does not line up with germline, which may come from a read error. The CDR3 DNA reads as TGTGCTAGCAGCTTCCCTCTCGGGACCCAGTACTTC. Translated, it gives CASSFPLGTQYF. The J gene is TRBJ2-5, the V gene TRBV7-7; D not certain. This CDR3 is 12 amino acids long. Germline V lookup: CDR1 SSHAT, CDR2 FNYEAQ (reference sequence).